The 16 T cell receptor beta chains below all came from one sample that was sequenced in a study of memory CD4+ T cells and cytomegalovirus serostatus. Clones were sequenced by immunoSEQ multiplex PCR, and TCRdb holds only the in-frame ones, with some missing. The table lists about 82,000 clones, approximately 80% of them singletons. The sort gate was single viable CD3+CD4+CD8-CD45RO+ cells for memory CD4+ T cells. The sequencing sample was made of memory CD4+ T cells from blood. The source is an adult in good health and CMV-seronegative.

The CDR3 region has the DNA TGTGCCAGCAGTGAGGACAGTTCAACTGAAGCTTTCTTT. Translated: CASSEDSSTEAFF. The chain links TRBV25-1 to TRBJ1-1; perhaps TRBD1 as D (6 bases). The CDR3 totals 13 residues. Trimming took off 3 bases at V and 5 bases at J, with 10 bases between the two ends. CDR1 and CDR2 from the germline V gene are MGHDK and SYGVNS. The full variable domain, with the rest looked up from reference TRBV25-1 and TRBJ1-1, is EADIYQTPRYLVIGTGKKITLECSQTMGHDKMYWYQQDPGMELHLIHYSYGVNSTEKGDLSSESTVSRIRTEHFPLTLESARPSHTSQYLCASSEDSSTEAFFGQGTRLTVV.

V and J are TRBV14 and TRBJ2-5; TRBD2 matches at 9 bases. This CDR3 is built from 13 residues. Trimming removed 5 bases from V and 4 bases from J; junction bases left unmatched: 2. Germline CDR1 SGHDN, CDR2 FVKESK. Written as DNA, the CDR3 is TGTGCCAGCAGCAAGGGACTAGCAGAGACCCAGTACTTC. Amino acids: CASSKGLAETQYF.

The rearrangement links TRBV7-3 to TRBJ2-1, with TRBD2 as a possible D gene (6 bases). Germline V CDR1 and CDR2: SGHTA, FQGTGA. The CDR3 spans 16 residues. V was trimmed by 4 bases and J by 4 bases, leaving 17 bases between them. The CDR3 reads CASSYKAHREYNEQFF. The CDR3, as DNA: TGTGCCAGCAGCTACAAAGCCCACCGGGAGTACAATGAGCAGTTCTTC.

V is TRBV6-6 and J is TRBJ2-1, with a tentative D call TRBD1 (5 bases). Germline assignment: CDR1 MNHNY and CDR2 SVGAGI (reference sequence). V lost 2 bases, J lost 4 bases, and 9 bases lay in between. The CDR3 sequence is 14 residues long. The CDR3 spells CASSYATAYNEQFF. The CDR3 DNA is TGTGCCAGCAGTTACGCGACAGCTTACAATGAGCAGTTCTTC.

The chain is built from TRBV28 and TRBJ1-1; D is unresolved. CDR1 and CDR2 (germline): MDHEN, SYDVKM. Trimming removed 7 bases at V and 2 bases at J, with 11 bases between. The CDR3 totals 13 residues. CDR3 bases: TGTGCCAGCAAAGGCCTCGGAAACACTGAAGCTTTCTTT. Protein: CASKGLGNTEAFF. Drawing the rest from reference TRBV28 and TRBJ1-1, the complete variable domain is DVKVTQSSRYLVKRTGEKVFLECVQDMDHENMFWYRQDPGLGLRLIYFSYDVKMKEKGDIPEGYSVSREKKERFSLILESASTNQTSMYLCASKGLGNTEAFFGQGTRLTVV.

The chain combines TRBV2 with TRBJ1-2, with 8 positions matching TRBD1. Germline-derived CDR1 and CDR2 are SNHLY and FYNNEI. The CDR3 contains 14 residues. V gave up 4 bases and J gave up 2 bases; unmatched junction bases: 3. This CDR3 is CASSGTGTNYGYTF. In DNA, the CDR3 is TGTGCCAGCAGTGGGACAGGGACGAACTATGGCTACACCTTC.

In nucleotides, the CDR3 is TGTGCCAGCAGTTTACTGGGGGCAGGCAATGAGCAGTTCTTC. It encodes CASSLLGAGNEQFF. The gene calls are TRBV27 and TRBJ2-1; maybe TRBD1 (6 bases). Trimming left V 2 bases short and J 6 bases short, with 11 bases between. The CDR3 covers 14 residues. CDR1 and CDR2 from the germline V gene are MNHEY and SMNVEV (reference sequence).

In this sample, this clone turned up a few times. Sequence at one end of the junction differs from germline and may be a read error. As DNA, the CDR3 is TGCAGTGCTAGTACAGGGCTTTTC. Protein product: CSASTGLF. The chain recombines TRBV20-1 with TRBJ1-2, with D tentatively TRBD1 (6 bases). In germline, CDR1 is DFQATT, CDR2 SNEGSKA (reference sequence). CDR3 length: 8 amino acids.

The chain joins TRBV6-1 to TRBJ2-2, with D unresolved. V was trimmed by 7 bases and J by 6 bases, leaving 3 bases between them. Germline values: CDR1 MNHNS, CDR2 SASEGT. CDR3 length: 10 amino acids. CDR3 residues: CASNSGELFF. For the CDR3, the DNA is TGTGCCAGCAATTCCGGGGAGCTGTTTTTT.

CDR3 in amino acids: CASSVEGGKGYGYTF. In DNA, the CDR3 is TGTGCCAGCAGCGTAGAAGGAGGGAAGGGCTATGGCTACACCTTC. The J gene is TRBJ1-2, the V gene TRBV9; the D is unclear. Germline V gene data show CDR1 as SGDLS and CDR2 as YYNGEE. This CDR3 is built from 15 residues. V was cut by 0 bases and J by 4 bases, with 13 bases left in between.

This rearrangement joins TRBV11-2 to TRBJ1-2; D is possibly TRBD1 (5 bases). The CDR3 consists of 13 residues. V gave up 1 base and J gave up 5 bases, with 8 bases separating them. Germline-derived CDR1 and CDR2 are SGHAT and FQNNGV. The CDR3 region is CASSLGGVYGYTF. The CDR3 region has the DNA TGTGCCAGCAGCTTAGGGGGGGTTTATGGCTACACCTTC.

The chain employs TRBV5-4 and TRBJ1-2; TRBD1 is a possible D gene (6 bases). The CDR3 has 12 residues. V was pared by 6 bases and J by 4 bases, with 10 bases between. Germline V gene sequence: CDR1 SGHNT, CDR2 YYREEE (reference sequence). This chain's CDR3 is CASTTDSYGYTF. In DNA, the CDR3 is TGTGCCAGCACAACGGACAGCTATGGCTACACCTTC.

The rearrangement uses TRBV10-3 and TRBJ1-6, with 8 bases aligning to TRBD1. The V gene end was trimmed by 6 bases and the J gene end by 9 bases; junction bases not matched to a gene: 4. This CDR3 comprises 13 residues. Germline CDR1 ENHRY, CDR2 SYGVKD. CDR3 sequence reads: CAISGQGSSPLHF. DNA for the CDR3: TGTGCCATCAGCGGACAGGGAAGTTCACCCCTCCACTTT.

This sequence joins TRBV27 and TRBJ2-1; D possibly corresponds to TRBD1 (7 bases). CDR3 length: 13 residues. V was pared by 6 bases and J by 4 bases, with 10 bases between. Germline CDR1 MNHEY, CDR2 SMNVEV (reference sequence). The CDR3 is CASRQGTYNEQFF. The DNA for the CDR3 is TGTGCCAGCAGACAGGGGACTTACAATGAGCAGTTCTTC.

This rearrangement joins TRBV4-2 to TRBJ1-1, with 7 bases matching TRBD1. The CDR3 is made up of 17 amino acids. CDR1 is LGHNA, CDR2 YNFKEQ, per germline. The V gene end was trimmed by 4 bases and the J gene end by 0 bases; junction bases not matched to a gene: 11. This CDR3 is CASSLRGQSVMNTEAFF. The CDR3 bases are TGTGCCAGCAGCCTTCGGGGACAGAGCGTCATGAACACTGAAGCTTTCTTT.

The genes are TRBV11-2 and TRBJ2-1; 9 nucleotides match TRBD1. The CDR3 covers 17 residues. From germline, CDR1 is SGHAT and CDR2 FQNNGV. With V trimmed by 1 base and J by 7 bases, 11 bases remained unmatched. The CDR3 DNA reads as TGTGCCAGCAGCTTAGTTACCCTGACAGGGGGTCTGAATGAGCAGTTCTTC. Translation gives CASSLVTLTGGLNEQFF.